A selection of T cell receptor beta chains follows, all from one sample in a study of T-cell memory formation after mild COVID-19. MiXCR, run by TCRdb on the 5' RACE reads, gives a single entry per CDR3 protein. Among 250,000 or so distinct CDR3 sequences listed, approximately 9% were seen once. Sample: PBMCs or a T cell subset sorted from them (not recorded which). The source is a man between 18 and 29 years old who had mild COVID-19 (a few samples of this study predate the infection). Cell type and time point are not known. The CDR3 runs from the conserved cysteine through the conserved F or W. D genes are given only for firm matches. Clone size is not always given. Where it is, it says once, few, many or a class for expanded clones.

d_call j_call v_call clone_size cdr3_nt cdr3_aa
- TRBJ1-1 TRBV5-4 few TGTGCCAGCAGCCCGGGGCAGTGGGGGAACACTGAAGCTTTCTTT CASSPGQWGNTEAFF
TRBD2 TRBJ2-1 TRBV20-1 - TGCAGTGCTGCACGACTAGCGGGGGCCGTCTACAATGAGCAGTTCTTC CSAARLAGAVYNEQFF
- TRBJ1-1 TRBV29-1 few TGCAGCGTCGGTTCCGCGGGGGTTTCGGTGAACACTGAAGCTTTCTTT CSVGSAGVSVNTEAFF
- TRBJ2-7 TRBV5-1 many TGCGCCAGCAGCTTGGGGTCCGGGGCCTACGAGCAGTACTTC CASSLGSGAYEQYF
- TRBJ1-6 TRBV21-1 - TGTGCCAGCAGCAAAACAGGGAGGAGGTCACCCCTCCACTTT CASSKTGRRSPLHF
- TRBJ1-2 TRBV6-2/TRBV6-3 - TGTGCCAGCAGCCGTACAGGGACCCATGGCTACACCTTC CASSRTGTHGYTF
TRBD1 TRBJ1-1 TRBV25-1 few TGTGCCAGCAGTGAATCGGGGATTAGGACAGGGAACACTGAAGCTTTCTTT CASSESGIRTGNTEAFF
- TRBJ2-5 TRBV2 few TGTGCCAGCAGCTTACAGGGGAGGGGTAAGACCCAGTACTTC CASSLQGRGKTQYF
- TRBJ1-1 TRBV20-1 few TGCAGTGCTAGAGATTATGTTAGCACTGAAGCTTTCTTT CSARDYVSTEAFF
- TRBJ2-6 TRBV9 many TGTGCCAGCAGCGTAACCGGGGGGCCCTCTGGGGCCAACGTCCTGACTTTC CASSVTGGPSGANVLTF
- TRBJ1-4 TRBV6-2/TRBV6-3 - TGTGCCAGCGGTCTGGATGAAAAACTGTTTTTT CASGLDEKLFF
TRBD1 TRBJ2-6 TRBV11-2 few TGTGCCAGCAGCTTAGGAGGGGCAGGGGGATCCTCTGGGGCCAACGTCCTGACTTTC CASSLGGAGGSSGANVLTF
TRBD1 TRBJ2-3 TRBV14 - TGTGCCAGCAGCCAACTCCGGCCAGGGGGCATCGCAGATACGCAGTATTTT CASSQLRPGGIADTQYF
TRBD2 TRBJ2-3 TRBV12-3/TRBV12-4 - TGTGCCAGCAGTTTAGTAGGCGGGGGGCGCACAGATACGCAGTATTTT CASSLVGGGRTDTQYF
- TRBJ1-1 TRBV7-9 few TGTGCCAGCAGCTTAGCGCACGGGGAGGACGCTGAAGCTTTCTTT CASSLAHGEDAEAFF
- TRBJ2-5 TRBV7-9 few TGTGCCAGCAGCAGGTTACCGGGACCAGAAGAGACCCAGTACTTC CASSRLPGPEETQYF
- TRBJ1-1 TRBV12-3/TRBV12-4 - TGTGCCAGCAGTTTGCCCGGGACGGCAGTTGAAGCTTTCTTT CASSLPGTAVEAFF
TRBD1 TRBJ1-6 TRBV28 - TGTGCCAGCAGTATAGGACAGGCCCCGGACTCACCCCTCCACTTT CASSIGQAPDSPLHF
- TRBJ2-7 TRBV27 few TGTGCCAGCAGCCCCGGTCGAACCTACGAGCAGTACTTC CASSPGRTYEQYF
- TRBJ2-5 TRBV4-1 few TGCGCCAGCAGCCCTGGACTATTAAGGGCCCAGTACTTC CASSPGLLRAQYF
- TRBJ2-5 TRBV5-6 few TGTGCCAGCAGCCGAAGCCCGGAGACCCAGTACTTC CASSRSPETQYF
TRBD1 TRBJ2-7 TRBV7-9 - TGTGCCAGCAGCGCAACAGGGGGCGCACGGGACTTC CASSATGGARDF
- TRBJ1-4 TRBV2 few TGTGCCAGCAGTGAGCAGCCCATGGGCAACGAAAAACTGTTTTTT CASSEQPMGNEKLFF
- TRBJ1-2 TRBV6-5 - TGTGCCAGCAGGGATGATGCCGGGGGCTACACCTTC CASRDDAGGYTF
- TRBJ1-1 TRBV9 - TGTGCCAGCAGCGTACGGGTGAGCACTGAAGCTTTCTTT CASSVRVSTEAFF
- TRBJ1-2 TRBV24-1 many TGTGCCACCAGTGAAACAGCAGACTATGGCTACACCTTC CATSETADYGYTF
- TRBJ2-1 TRBV20-1 many TGCAGTGCGACCCGCCCCGGGGGCAGTAAGCAGTTCTTC CSATRPGGSKQFF
- TRBJ2-3 TRBV29-1 - TGCAGCGTTGTTTACTACACAGATACGCAGTATTTT CSVVYYTDTQYF
- TRBJ1-2 TRBV15 - TGTGCCACCAGCTTACGACGCCAAGGGAGGAACACCTTC CATSLRRQGRNTF
- TRBJ2-5 TRBV12-3/TRBV12-4 - TGTGCCAGCAGTTTATCGTTAGGGTTGCAGACCCAGTACTTC CASSLSLGLQTQYF
- TRBJ1-1 TRBV5-1 few TGCGCCACCAGAGTGTCGGGGACGGGTGGCTTGAACACTGAAGCTTTCTTT CATRVSGTGGLNTEAFF
TRBD2 TRBJ2-7 TRBV5-1 many TGCGCCAGCAGCTTAGCGGGGGGTCAAGACGAGCAGTACTTC CASSLAGGQDEQYF
- TRBJ2-2 TRBV20-1 - TGCAGTGTCAGAGGCAGGGCCGGGGAGCTGTTTTTT CSVRGRAGELFF
- TRBJ1-4 TRBV12-3/TRBV12-4 few TGTGCCAGCAGTAAACGAGGGGGATTGGATGAAAAACTGTTTTTT CASSKRGGLDEKLFF
- TRBJ2-3 TRBV20-1 many TGCAGTGCTAGAGACAGAGGGGGGAAGACAGATACGCAGTATTTT CSARDRGGKTDTQYF
- TRBJ1-5 TRBV5-6 many TGTGCCAGCAGCCTGTGGGTTTTCCCTCAGCCCCAGCATTTT CASSLWVFPQPQHF
- TRBJ2-7 TRBV7-9 few TGTGCCAGCAGCTTAGAAGGGGCCCCCATCGAGCAGTACTTC CASSLEGAPIEQYF
- TRBJ2-7 TRBV12-3/TRBV12-4 - TGTGCCAGCAGTCCGGAGGCGACCTGGGCCTACGAGCAGTACTTC CASSPEATWAYEQYF
- TRBJ2-3 TRBV11-3 - TGTGCCAGCAGCTCGACCTTCGCAGATACGCAGTATTTT CASSSTFADTQYF
- TRBJ1-2 TRBV5-1 - TGCGCCAGCAGCTTTCGTGGAGGGGGAGGTGCCTATGGCTACACCTTC CASSFRGGGGAYGYTF
- TRBJ2-3 TRBV4-2 - TGTGCCAGCAGCCAAGGAAAGGTGGATACGCAGTATTTT CASSQGKVDTQYF
- TRBJ1-4 TRBV7-6 - TGTGCCAGCAGCTCCTTTGGAAGGGGGACTAATGAAAAACTGTTTTTT CASSSFGRGTNEKLFF
- TRBJ2-5 TRBV7-2 few TGTGCCAGCAGCGCTCCGAGGCCGGGGACCCAGTACTTC CASSAPRPGTQYF
- TRBJ2-3 TRBV6-2/TRBV6-3 few TGTGCCAGCAGGCCTAGACCGGGCACAGATACGCAGTATTTT CASRPRPGTDTQYF
TRBD2 TRBJ2-2 TRBV20-1 - TGCAGTGCTAGAGATCGCCAGCGGGGCACCGGGGAGCTGTTTTTT CSARDRQRGTGELFF
- TRBJ1-4 TRBV11-2 - TGTGCCAGCAGCTTGGGTCTCGGGGGTGGCCGGCTGGGTGAAAAACTGTTTTTT CASSLGLGGGRLGEKLFF
TRBD2 TRBJ2-3 TRBV5-1 many TGTGCCAGCAGCTTGACTAGCGGGGCAGATACGCAGTATTTT CASSLTSGADTQYF